These 19 T cell receptor beta chains share one sample of origin, sequenced in a study of blood T cell repertoires in COVID-19. Some clones are missing from TCRdb's copy, which holds only in-frame ones; the method was immunoSEQ multiplex PCR. The sample yields tens of thousands of clones, 80% seen once. The sample comprised peripheral blood. These receptors all come from a human donor in a cohort sampled during active COVID-19.

This sequence joins TRBV5-1 and TRBJ2-5; 15 nucleotides line up with TRBD2. With V trimmed by 4 bases and J by 2 bases, 3 bases remained unmatched. Looked up from germline, CDR1 is SGHRS and CDR2 is YFSETQ. The CDR3 contains 16 residues. CDR3 loop: CASSAGTSGGQETQYF. The CDR3 bases are TGCGCCAGCAGCGCCGGGACTAGCGGGGGGCAAGAGACCCAGTACTTC.

CDR3 amino acids: CASSLQGASSEAFF. The CDR3 nucleotides are TGTGCCAGCAGTTTACAGGGGGCATCTTCTGAAGCTTTCTTT. J is TRBJ1-1 and V is TRBV6-2 or TRBV6-3; the match to TRBD1 covers 9 bases. The CDR3 totals 14 residues. CDR1 and CDR2 from the germline V gene are MNHEY and SVGEGT. V was pared by 4 bases and J by 6 bases, with 6 bases of the junction left unmatched.

This chain's CDR3 is CASSFGGGKYEQYF. For the CDR3, the DNA is TGTGCCAGCAGCTTTGGCGGGGGGAAATACGAGCAGTACTTC. V usage is TRBV5-4 and J usage is TRBJ2-7; TRBD2 matches 8 bases. CDR1 and CDR2 (germline): SGHNT, YYREEE (reference sequence). J was trimmed by 4 bases and V by 2 bases; bases with no gene match: 5. This CDR3 comprises 14 residues.

This chain uses TRBV19 with TRBJ2-7, with D tentatively TRBD2 (5 bases). Trimming removed 7 bases from V and 7 bases from J, with 17 bases in between. Per the germline V gene, CDR1 is LNHDA and CDR2 is SQIVND (reference sequence). There are 13 residues in the CDR3. The CDR3 DNA follows: TGTGCCAGTAACAGCGGCGGATCGCGGGAGCAGTACTTC. This encodes CASNSGGSREQYF.

V and J are TRBV7-2 and TRBJ2-7, with 8 positions matching TRBD2. Germline CDR1 reads SGHTA; CDR2 reads FQGNSA. The CDR3 runs to 14 residues. With V trimmed by 1 base and J by 3 bases, 2 bases remained unmatched. CDR3: CASSLDRGGYEQYF. DNA of the CDR3: TGTGCCAGCAGCTTAGACCGGGGGGGCTACGAGCAGTACTTC.

The chain joins TRBV24-1 to TRBJ2-1; TRBD2 matches at 14 bases. J lost 3 bases, V lost 4 bases, and 4 bases had no gene match. This CDR3 is 17 amino acids long. In germline, CDR1 is KGHDR, CDR2 SFDVKD. CDR3 in DNA: TGTGCCACCAGTGACCCGGGGACTAGCGGGAGCTACAATGAGCAGTTCTTC. This gives the protein CATSDPGTSGSYNEQFF.

This clone was observed once. The chain is built from TRBV10-3 and TRBJ1-1; 8 nucleotides line up with TRBD1. CDR3 length: 14 amino acids. Germline CDR1 is ENHRY and CDR2 is SYGVKD. Trimming removed 2 bases from V and 4 bases from J; junction bases left unmatched: 3. The CDR3 nucleotides read TGTGCCATCAGTGAGCGACAGGGGACCACTGAAGCTTTCTTT. Translating it yields CAISERQGTTEAFF.

The V call is TRBV4-3, the J call TRBJ2-1; 8 nucleotides line up with TRBD2. CDR3 length: 17 residues. V was pared by 3 bases and J by 0 bases, with 7 bases of the junction left unmatched. Germline V gene data show CDR1 as LGHNA and CDR2 as YSLEER. The CDR3 protein is CASSQALSGSSYNEQFF. In nucleotides, the CDR3 is TGCGCCAGCAGCCAGGCCCTAAGCGGGAGCTCCTACAATGAGCAGTTCTTC.

The chain links TRBV6-2 or TRBV6-3 to TRBJ1-5; D unresolved. This CDR3 has 16 amino acids. CDR1 is MNHEY, CDR2 SVGEGT, per germline. Trimming pared 0 bases from V and 0 bases from J, leaving 9 bases between. Here the CDR3 reads CASSYSTRHSNQPQHF. In DNA form, the CDR3 reads TGTGCCAGCAGTTACTCAACAAGACATAGCAATCAGCCCCAGCATTTT.

This chain connects TRBV19 to TRBJ2-7; 7 bases match TRBD1. CDR3 length: 14 residues. Germline V gene lookup returns CDR1 LNHDA and CDR2 SQIVND (reference sequence). J lost 5 bases, V lost 5 bases, and 9 bases had no gene match. CDR3 coding DNA: TGTGCCAGTAGTTTCCGGGACAGAAAGGACGAGCAGTACTTC. Protein sequence: CASSFRDRKDEQYF.

The gene calls are TRBV5-1 and TRBJ2-5; 7 nucleotides line up with TRBD2. With 4 bases clipped from V and 0 bases from J, the junction kept 6 bases outside the gene matches. The CDR3 is made up of 15 amino acids. CDR1 and CDR2 from the germline V gene are SGHRS and YFSETQ. The DNA of the CDR3 is TGCGCCAGCAGCCTTCGGGGAGGGGACCAAGAGACCCAGTACTTC. The encoded protein is CASSLRGGDQETQYF. Using reference TRBV5-1 and TRBJ2-5 for the parts outside the CDR3, the full variable domain is KAGVTQTPRYLIKTRGQQVTLSCSPISGHRSVSWYQQTPGQGLQFLFEYFSETQRNKGNFPGRFSGRQFSNSRSEMNVSTLELGDSALYLCASSLRGGDQETQYFGPGTRLLVL.

This sequence joins TRBV19 and TRBJ2-2, with 8 bases fitting TRBD1. The V gene end was trimmed by 5 bases and the J gene end by 7 bases; junction bases not matched to a gene: 3. From germline, CDR1 is LNHDA and CDR2 SQIVND (reference sequence). This CDR3 has 13 amino acids. The CDR3 coding sequence is TGTGCCAGTAGTTCAACAGGGGGCGGGGAGCTGTTTTTT. The encoded protein is CASSSTGGGELFF.

This clone was seen a handful of times. This chain uses TRBV24-1 with TRBJ1-2, with D uncertain. CDR3 length equals 13 residues. Trimming removed 5 bases at V and 5 bases at J, with 11 bases between. CDR1 and CDR2 (germline): KGHDR, SFDVKD. The CDR3 region is CATSGRGGYGYTF. The CDR3 DNA sequence: TGTGCCACCAGTGGACGGGGTGGTTATGGCTACACCTTC.

The V gene is TRBV10-3, the J gene TRBJ2-2; D might be TRBD2 (5 bases). The CDR3 is 15 residues long. Trimming removed 3 bases from V and 2 bases from J, with 10 bases in between. In germline, CDR1 is ENHRY, CDR2 SYGVKD. CDR3 sequence reads: CAISDQRFNTGELFF. The CDR3 DNA sequence: TGTGCCATCAGTGACCAGCGGTTCAACACCGGGGAGCTGTTTTTT.

This clone was counted once. The chain is built from TRBV24-1 and TRBJ2-6; no firm D call. Germline-derived CDR1 and CDR2 are KGHDR and SFDVKD. The V end was cut by 3 bases, the J end by 0 bases, with 5 bases between. CDR3 length: 15 residues. CDR3 in DNA: TGTGCCACCAGTGATCCGTACTCTGGGGCCAACGTCCTGACTTTC. Amino acids: CATSDPYSGANVLTF.

The V gene is TRBV5-4, the J gene TRBJ2-7, with 8 bases that match TRBD2. Per germline, CDR1 SGHNT and CDR2 YYREEE (reference sequence). The CDR3 spans 16 residues. The J segment lost 2 bases and the V segment lost 3 bases, leaving 10 bases of the junction unmatched. This CDR3 is CASSYLISGRTYEQYV. CDR3 bases: TGTGCCAGCAGCTACCTTATAAGCGGGAGAACCTACGAGCAGTACGTC.

This chain connects TRBV18 to TRBJ2-1, with 10 bases aligning to TRBD2. Looked up from germline, CDR1 is KGHSH and CDR2 is LQKENI. The CDR3 covers 16 residues. V shed 0 bases, J shed 7 bases, and the junction held 6 bases outside the gene matches. CDR3 in DNA: TGTGCCAGCTCACCACCGGGGCTAGCGGGGGTGAATGAGCAGTTCTTC. Its protein product is CASSPPGLAGVNEQFF.

The V call is TRBV4-2, the J call TRBJ2-1, with 11 bases identical to TRBD2. The germline gives CDR1 LGHNA, CDR2 YNFKEQ. Trimming at V came to 2 bases and at J to 4 bases, leaving 4 bases not matched to a gene. The CDR3 contains 16 residues. As DNA, the CDR3 is TGTGCCAGCAGCCAACAGACTAGCGGGATTTACAATGAGCAGTTCTTC. Protein: CASSQQTSGIYNEQFF.

The J gene is TRBJ2-7, the V gene TRBV19; possible D gene TRBD2, 6 bases. The CDR3 spans 15 residues. Germline CDR1 reads LNHDA; CDR2 reads SQIVND (reference sequence). The ends were cut back, 5 bases at V and 5 bases at J, with 19 bases in the middle. The chain's CDR3 is CASSSIGGGPHEQYF. CDR3 sequence (DNA): TGTGCCAGTAGTTCTATAGGTGGAGGGCCCCACGAGCAGTACTTC.